This TCR beta chain was found in a study of cytomegalovirus exposure and HLA in healthy donors. For the study at large: Prior work identified some 120 million unique TCR beta sequences in some 200 million T cells.

J gave up 6 bases and V 1 base, and 5 bases lay outside the gene matches. The CDR3 has 17 residues. Looked up from germline, CDR1 is SGHVS and CDR2 is FQNEAQ. PCR employed 60 Vbeta and 13 Jbeta primers. This table comes from immunoSEQ multiplex PCR, and its TCRdb copy is limited to in-frame clones, with some not included. The sample has under 120,000 clones; 70% are singletons. The material sequenced was PBMCs. This TCR derives from a man aged 35 to 55 in good health and CMV-seropositive. The chain employs TRBV7-8 and TRBJ2-1; 14 bases are a match to TRBD2. CDR3: CASSLVVGTSGSNEQFF. The CDR3 DNA follows: TGTGCCAGCAGCTTAGTAGTCGGGACTAGCGGGAGCAATGAGCAGTTCTTC.